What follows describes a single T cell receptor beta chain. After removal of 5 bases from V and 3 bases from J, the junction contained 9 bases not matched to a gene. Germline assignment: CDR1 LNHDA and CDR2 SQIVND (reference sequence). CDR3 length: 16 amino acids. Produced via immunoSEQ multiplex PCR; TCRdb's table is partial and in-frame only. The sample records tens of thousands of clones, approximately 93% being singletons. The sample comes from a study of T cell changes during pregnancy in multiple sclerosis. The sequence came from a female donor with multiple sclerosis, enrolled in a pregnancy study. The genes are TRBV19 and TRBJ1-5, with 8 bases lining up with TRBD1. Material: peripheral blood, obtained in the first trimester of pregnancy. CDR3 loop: CASSVFRGQANQPQHF. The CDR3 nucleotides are TGTGCCAGTAGTGTCTTCAGGGGGCAGGCCAATCAGCCCCAGCATTTT.